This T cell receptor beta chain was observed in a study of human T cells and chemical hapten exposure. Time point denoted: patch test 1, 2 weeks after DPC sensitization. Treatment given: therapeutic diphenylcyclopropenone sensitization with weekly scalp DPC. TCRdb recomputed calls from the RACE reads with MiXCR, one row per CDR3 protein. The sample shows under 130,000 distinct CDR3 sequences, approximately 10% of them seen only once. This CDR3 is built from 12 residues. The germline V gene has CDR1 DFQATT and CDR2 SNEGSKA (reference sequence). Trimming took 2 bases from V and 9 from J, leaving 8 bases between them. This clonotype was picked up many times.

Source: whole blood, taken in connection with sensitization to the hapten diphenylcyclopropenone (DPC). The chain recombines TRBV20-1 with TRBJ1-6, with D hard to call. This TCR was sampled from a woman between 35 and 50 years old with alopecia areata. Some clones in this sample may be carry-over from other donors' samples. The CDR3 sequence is CSARKISSPLHF. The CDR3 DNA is TGCAGTGCTAGAAAAATTAGTTCACCCCTCCACTTT.